This T cell receptor beta chain was documented in a study of PD-1 blockade in classical Hodgkin lymphoma. Background on the study: The patients were dosed with nivolumab 3 mg/kg, infused intravenously every 2 weeks.

The CDR3 is 17 amino acids. Germline-derived CDR1 and CDR2 are SGHNT and YYREEE (reference sequence). The V end was cut by 4 bases, the J end by 1 base, with 18 bases between. Every patient was affected by relapse after autologous stem cell transplantation, while exposure to brentuximab vedotin was not uniform. TCRdb's table, derived via immunoSEQ multiplex PCR, lists solely in-frame clones and lacks some. This repertoire shows about 22,000 clones, 80% to 85% found once; its top ten account for less than 20%. The chain links TRBV5-4 to TRBJ2-1; D might be TRBD1 (6 bases). The sample was peripheral blood mononuclear cells (PBMCs), taken before the second cycle of nivolumab. This sequence originates from a human donor with classical Hodgkin lymphoma. This CDR3 reads CASSLYKGGVSYNEQFF. CDR3 sequence (DNA): TGTGCCAGCAGCCTCTATAAAGGGGGTGTATCCTACAATGAGCAGTTCTTC.